What follows are 12 T cell receptor beta chains derived from one specimen sequenced in a study of long-term antiretroviral therapy in people with HIV. Runs used v3.0 of the immunoSEQ assay and were done at survey level. Libraries were prepared by immunoSEQ multiplex PCR; TCRdb keeps only in-frame clonotypes and omits some of them. Of some 47,000 clones in the sample, 90% to 95% are singletons; the top ten hold around 3%. Sequenced material: unsorted PBMCs, taken 3.7 years after starting antiretroviral therapy. Receptor source: a woman between 50 and 59 years old with HIV.

V and J are TRBV2 and TRBJ2-5, with D perhaps given as TRBD1 or TRBD2 (5 bases each). This CDR3 spans 13 amino acids. V was shortened by 6 bases and J by 9 bases, with 17 bases between the two germline ends. The germline CDR1 and CDR2 sequences are SNHLY and FYNNEI. CDR3 region: CASRGPLAVSQYF. DNA for the CDR3: TGTGCCAGCAGGGGACCCTTGGCAGTGTCCCAGTACTTC.

The V call is TRBV27, the J call TRBJ1-5, with D perhaps TRBD1 (5 bases). This CDR3 contains 17 residues. Germline V gene data show CDR1 as MNHEY and CDR2 as SMNVEV (reference sequence). Trimming removed 1 base at V and 7 bases at J, with 20 bases between. For the CDR3, the DNA is TGTGCCAGCAGTTTATATCGTCTCGGAACAGGTTACCAGCCCCAGCATTTT. Translated, it gives CASSLYRLGTGYQPQHF.

The genes are TRBV5-4 and TRBJ1-2; D possibly corresponds to TRBD1 (5 bases). V lost 0 bases, J lost 5 bases, and 17 bases lay in between. There are 16 residues in the CDR3. Germline loops: CDR1 SGHNT, CDR2 YYREEE (reference sequence). The CDR3 is CASSLDRAGLSYGYTF. CDR3 DNA sequence: TGTGCCAGCAGCTTGGATCGGGCAGGGCTATCTTATGGCTACACCTTC.

The chain joins TRBV2 to TRBJ1-2; 7 positions agree with TRBD1. Germline values: CDR1 SNHLY, CDR2 FYNNEI. The CDR3 runs to 12 residues. V was pared by 6 bases and J by 7 bases, with 5 bases of the junction left unmatched. Here the CDR3 DNA reads TGTGCCAGCAGGCTCACAGGGGTTGGCTACACCTTC. Encoded protein: CASRLTGVGYTF.

The chain couples TRBV10-3 to TRBJ1-2; possibly TRBD1 for D (6 bases). The V gene's germline CDR1 is ENHRY and CDR2 SYGVKD. The CDR3 loop spans 14 amino acids. Between the trimmed V and J ends, which lost 0 bases and 6 bases, there was a span of 11 bases. As DNA, the CDR3 is TGTGCCATCAGTGAGTCTGGAGGGGGTAATGGCTACACCTTC. Its translation is CAISESGGGNGYTF.

This rearrangement joins TRBV20-1 to TRBJ1-2, with D hard to call. Trimming shortened V by 6 bases and J by 2 bases, and 7 bases separated the two germline ends. The germline V gene encodes CDR1 DFQATT and CDR2 SNEGSKA (reference sequence). There are 11 residues in the CDR3. CDR3 DNA: TGCAGTGCAACGGACAACTATGGCTACACCTTC. Its translation is CSATDNYGYTF.

CDR3 DNA sequence: TGTGCCAGCAGCTTACTGTCAGGGCGGAACACTGAAGCTTTCTTT. Translation gives CASSLLSGRNTEAFF. The chain combines TRBV7-2 with TRBJ1-1; TRBD1 is a possible D gene (5 bases). Trimming stripped 2 bases from V and 1 base from J, with 11 bases between. CDR1 and CDR2 (germline): SGHTA, FQGNSA. The CDR3 length is 15 residues.

For the CDR3, the DNA is TGTGCCAGCAGCTTGTTAAATAGGAATGAGCAGTTCTTC. As protein: CASSLLNRNEQFF. This sequence joins TRBV5-6 and TRBJ2-1; D gene ambiguous. Trimming cost V 1 base and J 7 bases, with 9 bases left between them. CDR3 length: 13 amino acids. Germline values: CDR1 SGHDT, CDR2 YYEEEE. Using reference TRBV5-6 and TRBJ2-1 for the parts outside the CDR3, the full variable domain is DAGVTQSPTHLIKTRGQQVTLRCSPKSGHDTVSWYQQALGQGPQFIFQYYEEEERQRGNFPDRFSGHQFPNYSSELNVNALLLGDSALYLCASSLLNRNEQFFGPGTRLTVL.

The rearrangement joins TRBV7-3 to TRBJ1-1, with 7 positions matching TRBD1. The CDR3 contains 17 residues. Per germline, CDR1 SGHTA and CDR2 FQGTGA. J lost 0 bases, V lost 2 bases, and 9 bases had no gene match. For the CDR3, the DNA is TGTGCCAGCAGCTTAGGTTGGGACAGTGTCCTGAACACTGAAGCTTTCTTT. Its protein is CASSLGWDSVLNTEAFF.

The V and J genes are TRBV19 and TRBJ1-3, with D perhaps matching TRBD1 (6 bases). Trimming removed 4 bases at V and 0 bases at J, with 16 bases between. Germline-derived CDR1 and CDR2 are LNHDA and SQIVND (reference sequence). The length of the CDR3 is 17 residues. The CDR3 sequence: CASSTPWDTTSGNTIYF. CDR3 DNA: TGTGCCAGTAGTACCCCTTGGGACACCACCTCTGGAAACACCATATATTTT.

V usage is TRBV10-3 and J usage is TRBJ1-6; 7 bases fit TRBD1. CDR1 is ENHRY and CDR2 is SYGVKD in the germline V gene. The V gene end was trimmed by 3 bases and the J gene end by 12 bases; junction bases not matched to a gene: 14. This CDR3 has 16 amino acids. The DNA of the CDR3 is TGTGCCATCAGTGAAACAGGGGACCCCCCTACAGGACCCCTCCACTTT. It encodes CAISETGDPPTGPLHF.

This clone was counted a single time. The rearrangement uses TRBV5-6 and TRBJ1-5, with D tentatively TRBD1 (5 bases). Germline assignment: CDR1 SGHDT and CDR2 YYEEEE. The CDR3 loop spans 15 amino acids. Trimming stripped 4 bases from V and 2 bases from J, with 13 bases between. This CDR3 is CASSARDGGNQPQHF. DNA for the CDR3: TGTGCCAGCAGCGCCCGGGACGGGGGCAATCAGCCCCAGCATTTT.